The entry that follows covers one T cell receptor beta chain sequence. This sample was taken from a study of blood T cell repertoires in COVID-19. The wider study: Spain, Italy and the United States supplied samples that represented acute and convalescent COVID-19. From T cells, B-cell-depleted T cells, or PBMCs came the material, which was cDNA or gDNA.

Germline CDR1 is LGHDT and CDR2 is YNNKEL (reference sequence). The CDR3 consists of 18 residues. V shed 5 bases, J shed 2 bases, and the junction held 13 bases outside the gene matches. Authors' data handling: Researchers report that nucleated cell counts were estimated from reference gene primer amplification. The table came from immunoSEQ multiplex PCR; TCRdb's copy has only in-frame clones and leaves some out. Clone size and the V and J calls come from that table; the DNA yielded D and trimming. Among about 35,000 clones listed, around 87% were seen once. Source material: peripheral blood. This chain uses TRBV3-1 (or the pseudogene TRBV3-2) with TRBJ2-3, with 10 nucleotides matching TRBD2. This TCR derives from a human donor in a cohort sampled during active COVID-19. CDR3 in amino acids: CASSSLPQLAGDTDTQYF. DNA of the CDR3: TGTGCCAGCAGCAGCCTCCCCCAGCTAGCGGGGGACACAGATACGCAGTATTTT.